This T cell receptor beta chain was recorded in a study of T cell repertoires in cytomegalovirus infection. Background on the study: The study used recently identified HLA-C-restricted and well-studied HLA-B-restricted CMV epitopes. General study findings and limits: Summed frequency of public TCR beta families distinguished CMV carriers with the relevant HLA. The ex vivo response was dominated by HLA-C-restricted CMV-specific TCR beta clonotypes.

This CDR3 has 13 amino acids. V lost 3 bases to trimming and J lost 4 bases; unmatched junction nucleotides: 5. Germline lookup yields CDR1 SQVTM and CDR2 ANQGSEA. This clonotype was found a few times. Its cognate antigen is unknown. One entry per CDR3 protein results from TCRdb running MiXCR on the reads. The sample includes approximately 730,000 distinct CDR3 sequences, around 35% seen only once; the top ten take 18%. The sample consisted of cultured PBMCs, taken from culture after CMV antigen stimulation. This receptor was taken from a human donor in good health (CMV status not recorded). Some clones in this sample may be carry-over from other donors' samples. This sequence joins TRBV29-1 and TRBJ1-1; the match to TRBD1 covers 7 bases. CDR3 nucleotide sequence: TGCAGCGTTGAGGCCGGGACAGCCACTGAAGCTTTCTTT. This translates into CSVEAGTATEAFF.